Listed below are T cell receptor beta chains from one sample, sequenced in a study of PD-L1 blockade in urothelial cancer. Data came from immunoSEQ multiplex PCR; TCRdb stores just in-frame clones and leaves some out. The sample includes roughly 62,000 clones, around 79% of them seen just once. The sample in question was PBMCs, obtained around atezolizumab (anti-PD-L1) treatment. The receptors stem from a man aged 70-80 years with urothelial cancer. The conserved cysteine and the conserved F or W are not part of the CDR3 here. Some rows mark clone size as missing; the rest say once, few, many or name a class of expanded clone.

size | J | length | V | CDR3
. | TRBJ2-1 | 12 | TRBV15 | ATSRVSPGNEQF
. | TRBJ1-4 | 13 | TRBV25-1 | ASSPRTGLGEKLF
. | TRBJ2-7 | 11 | TRBV19 | ASTYRGYGEQY
once | TRBJ2-3 | 14 | TRBV11-3 | ASSSSGTGGTDTQY
once | TRBJ2-3 | 13 | TRBV2 | ASRPTGAGTDTQY
. | TRBJ2-3 | 11 | TRBV29-1 | SINDRDRYTQY
. | TRBJ2-7 | 12 | TRBV18 | ASSQGRTAGEQY
. | TRBJ1-4 | 11 | TRBV2 | ASLALVGEKLF
. | TRBJ2-7 | 14 | TRBV7-2 | ASSLVGTSGGYEQY
. | TRBJ2-4 | 13 | TRBV6-5 | ASSPLTLAKNIQY
. | TRBJ2-3 | 15 | TRBV15 | ATSARGGTGDTDTQY
. | TRBJ2-3 | 14 | TRBV7-2 | ASSSTPGGPTDTQY
. | TRBJ2-7 | 13 | TRBV30 | AWAKRTLSSYEQY
. | TRBJ2-4 | 12 | TRBV6-1 | ASSSRGRGLIQY
. | TRBJ2-3 | 14 | TRBV5-6 | ASSLRSGASTDTQY
. | TRBJ1-3 | 10 | TRBV7-9 | ASSLSGNTIY
. | TRBJ2-7 | 13 | TRBV5-4 | ASSPKLAGVSEQY
. | TRBJ2-5 | 13 | TRBV11-2 | ASSPGELAGETQY
few | TRBJ1-5 | 16 | TRBV1 | TSSQVPYRWSHSQPQH
. | TRBJ2-7 | 12 | TRBV11-1 | ASMPGLTSYEQY
. | TRBJ1-1 | 12 | TRBV4-1 | ASSQVGSRAEAF
. | TRBJ1-2 | 14 | TRBV5-6 | ASLTGTGAINYGYT
. | TRBJ1-5 | 11 | TRBV15 | ATSARTHQPQH
. | TRBJ2-3 | 13 | TRBV10-3 | AIRMPGAGRDTQY
few | TRBJ2-1 | 12 | TRBV6-1 | ASPRTSGSNEQF
. | TRBJ1-1 | 15 | TRBV7-8 | ASSLLGGTEVNTEAF
. | TRBJ2-7 | 11 | TRBV7-9 | ASRTGTGDEQY
. | TRBJ2-3 | 12 | TRBV5-4 | ASSSGQDTDTQY
. | TRBJ1-1 | 11 | TRBV14 | ASTLIRDTEAF
. | TRBJ2-1 | 13 | TRBV6-5 | ASTKQGISYNEQF
. | TRBJ2-5 | 14 | TRBV30 | AWSLGGGPGQETQY
. | TRBJ2-3 | 13 | TRBV19 | ASSMDSRSTDTQY
. | TRBJ2-5 | 12 | TRBV7-2 | ASSQGGLAKTQY
. | TRBJ1-1 | 12 | TRBV5-1 | ASTPSLVNTEAF
. | TRBJ2-1 | 11 | TRBV7-6 | ASSLVTSNEQF
. | TRBJ1-2 | 13 | TRBV5-1 | ASSLDGQVNYGYT
. | TRBJ1-1 | 12 | TRBV28 | ASSRTALNTEAF
. | TRBJ2-1 | 15 | TRBV5-1 | ASSFRGLAGRYNEQF
. | TRBJ2-2 | 13 | TRBV6-5 | ASSLRTSHTGELF
. | TRBJ1-2 | 11 | TRBV5-8 | ASSLGTAYGYT
. | TRBJ2-7 | 19 | TRBV21-1 | ASRPLLKVDRGSAPPYEQY
. | TRBJ2-7 | 12 | TRBV5-1 | ATRGTGSSYEQY
. | TRBJ2-3 | 13 | TRBV6-1 | ASTPGQVTPDTQY
. | TRBJ1-1 | 10 | TRBV11-2 | ASSLAGSEAF
. | TRBJ2-1 | 11 | TRBV7-6 | ASSLGSWNEQF
. | TRBJ1-3 | 13 | TRBV28 | ASNKETGAGNTIY
. | TRBJ2-1 | 15 | TRBV19 | ASSTSGRAAVRNEQF
. | TRBJ2-1 | 11 | TRBV6-5 | ASSRTSFYEQF
. | TRBJ1-4 | 14 | TRBV4-1 | ASSPGGRDRGEKLF
once | TRBJ2-7 | 12 | TRBV5-4 | ASSSLGTGDEQY
. | TRBJ2-1 | 14 | TRBV27 | ASRTTSGRSYNEQF
. | TRBJ2-1 | 14 | TRBV2 | ASSEQAGGGYNEQF
. | TRBJ2-1 | 13 | TRBV11-2 | ASSQTGGIGNEQF
. | TRBJ2-1 | 13 | TRBV2 | ASSDPSGRVGEQF
. | TRBJ1-5 | 11 | TRBV28 | ASNQGTNQPQH
once | TRBJ2-1 | 12 | TRBV5-4 | ASTASGSYNEQF